This passage covers 17 T cell receptor beta chains from one sample sequenced in a study of blood T cells in healthy people across ages. Sample-barcoded 5' priming and a J-beta primer mix drove a second PCR of roughly 7 to 11 cycles. TCRdb re-derived calls from the 5' RACE reads in MiXCR, one entry per CDR3 protein. The data show some 710,000 distinct CDR3 sequences, 46% seen once. The sequenced material came from blood. The receptors were gathered from a man older than 75 in good health.

In its sample, this clonotype was seen many times. The chain combines TRBV7-2 with TRBJ2-7; 7 bases are shared with TRBD1. Germline lookup yields CDR1 SGHTA and CDR2 FQGNSA. This CDR3 spans 14 amino acids. The V and J ends lost 1 base and 4 bases, in that order; junction bases with no gene match: 4. The CDR3 nucleotides are TGTGCCAGCAGCTTAGAAGGGGGCGAGTACGAGCAGTACTTC. This sequence encodes CASSLEGGEYEQYF.

Ten or more counts support this clonotype. This chain uses TRBV9 with TRBJ2-7, with TRBD2 identical over 13 bases. The CDR3 runs 15 residues. V shed 3 bases and J 6 bases; nucleotides not matched to a gene: 6. CDR1 SGDLS and CDR2 YYNGEE come from the germline V gene. In nucleotides, the CDR3 is TGTGCCAGCAGCGCAGGACTAGCGGGAGAAGGCGAGCAGTACTTC. Translation gives CASSAGLAGEGEQYF.

J is TRBJ1-5 and V is TRBV20-1; D call uncertain. The germline V gene has CDR1 DFQATT and CDR2 SNEGSKA (reference sequence). Trimming removed 5 bases at V and 2 bases at J, with 7 bases between. This CDR3 has 12 residues. The chain's CDR3 is CSAHRGNQPQHF. For the CDR3, the DNA is TGCAGTGCTCACAGAGGCAATCAGCCCCAGCATTTT.

Only a few counts were recorded for this clonotype. V and J are TRBV14 and TRBJ1-1; TRBD1 might be the D (6 bases). This CDR3 contains 14 residues. The V gene lost 5 bases and the J gene lost 5 bases, with 15 bases spanning the gap. The germline V gene encodes CDR1 SGHDN and CDR2 FVKESK. Here the CDR3 reads CASSSIQGLTEAFF. The CDR3 DNA sequence: TGTGCCAGCAGCTCTATACAGGGATTGACTGAAGCTTTCTTT.

As concerns this clonotype: At one of its ends the junction is not consistent with the germline gene, which may arise from a read error. The chain combines TRBV20-1 with TRBJ1-6; D uncertain. From germline, CDR1 is DFQATT and CDR2 SNEGSKA (reference sequence). The CDR3 has 14 amino acids. This CDR3 reads CSASGPSVDSPPHF. The CDR3 nucleotides read TGCAGTGCCTCAGGACCAAGTGTAGATTCACCCCCCCACTTT.

Notes on this clonotype: An end of the junction differs from the germline gene, which may be a read error. This chain uses TRBV12-3 or TRBV12-4 with TRBJ2-1; 12 positions agree with TRBD1. The CDR3 runs 19 residues. Written as DNA, the CDR3 is TGTGCCAGCAGTTTATTGGGGGGGACAGGGGGCGCAAGGAGTCATGAGCAGATCTTC. It is translated as CASSLLGGTGGARSHEQIF.

This clonotype was seen a few times. CDR3 loop: CASKWRDSYEQYF. CDR3 coding DNA: TGTGCCAGCAAGTGGAGGGACTCCTACGAGCAGTACTTC. V is TRBV27 and J is TRBJ2-7, with D perhaps TRBD2 (6 bases). Germline V gene data show CDR1 as MNHEY and CDR2 as SMNVEV (reference sequence). V dropped 7 bases and J dropped 0 bases, with 10 bases sitting between them. The CDR3 covers 13 residues.

This clonotype has a handful of counts. The chain couples TRBV29-1 to TRBJ1-2; D gene ambiguous. CDR3 length equals 11 residues. Germline V gene sequence: CDR1 SQVTM, CDR2 ANQGSEA. V was shortened by 4 bases and J by 1 base, with 4 bases between the two germline ends. As DNA, the CDR3 is TGCAGCGTTGGCGGTAACTATGGCTACACCTTC. Translation: CSVGGNYGYTF.

The genes are TRBV25-1 and TRBJ2-7; D possibly uses TRBD1 or TRBD2 (5 bases each). Trimming cost V 8 bases and J 5 bases, with 25 bases left between them. The CDR3 consists of 16 residues. CDR1 is MGHDK and CDR2 is SYGVNS in the germline V gene. CDR3 protein: CASSRGWGPSGNEQYF. The CDR3 nucleotides read TGTGCCAGCTCTCGAGGGTGGGGACCTTCGGGGAACGAGCAGTACTTC.

The chain carries TRBV12-3 or TRBV12-4 and TRBJ1-2; D is perhaps TRBD1 (5 bases). Trimming removed 5 bases at V and 8 bases at J, with 15 bases between. The CDR3 is 13 residues long. This CDR3 is CASSLGTTLGYTF. The CDR3 nucleotides read TGTGCCAGCAGTCTGGGGACCACCTTGGGCTACACCTTC.

J is TRBJ2-1 and V is TRBV25-1; D remains unclear. The germline CDR1 and CDR2 sequences are MGHDK and SYGVNS. Trimming took off 6 bases at V and 9 bases at J, with 9 bases between the two ends. CDR3 length equals 11 residues. The CDR3 is CASRAMGEQFF. DNA for the CDR3: TGTGCCAGCAGAGCCATGGGTGAGCAGTTCTTC.

In DNA, the CDR3 is TGTGCCAGCATGAGGGGGAGCGGCTACGAGCAGTACTTC. The encoded protein is CASMRGSGYEQYF. J is TRBJ2-7 and V is TRBV25-1; possible D gene TRBD1, 6 bases. V dropped 7 bases and J dropped 3 bases, with 13 bases sitting between them. This CDR3 spans 13 amino acids. CDR1 is MGHDK and CDR2 is SYGVNS in the germline V gene.

The chain carries TRBV11-2 and TRBJ2-1; 7 nucleotides align to TRBD2. CDR3 length: 15 residues. Trimming removed 2 bases from V and 8 bases from J; junction bases left unmatched: 9. The germline CDR1 and CDR2 sequences are SGHAT and FQNNGV. CDR3 coding DNA: TGTGCCAGCAGCTTAACGCGAGCGGGAATAGATGAGCAGTTCTTC. Protein sequence: CASSLTRAGIDEQFF.

CDR3 coding DNA: TGCGCCAGCAGCCAAGTCGAGGGAACCTACGAGCAGTACTTC. It is translated as CASSQVEGTYEQYF. V is TRBV4-1 and J is TRBJ2-7; perhaps TRBD2 as D (5 bases). The CDR3 is 14 amino acids. V lost 1 base and J lost 2, with 9 bases in between. Germline lookup yields CDR1 MGHRA and CDR2 YSYEKL.

This clonotype appeared many times. The chain employs TRBV6-2 or TRBV6-3 and TRBJ2-1; D is perhaps TRBD2 (6 bases). The CDR3 sequence is 12 residues long. CDR1 is MNHEY and CDR2 is SVGEGT in the germline V gene. With 6 bases removed from V and 13 bases from J, the gap between germline ends came to 16 bases. CDR3 region: CASRMNRESQFF. DNA for the CDR3: TGTGCCAGCAGGATGAACCGGGAGAGCCAGTTCTTC.

V is TRBV7-3 and J is TRBJ2-1; weak D call: TRBD2 (7 bases). Trimming cost V 1 base and J 8 bases, with 15 bases left between them. CDR3 length equals 15 residues. Per the germline V gene, CDR1 is SGHTA and CDR2 is FQGTGA. DNA of the CDR3: TGTGCCAGCAGCTTAATGGGGGGGGGGCCCGATGAGCAGTTCTTC. It codes for CASSLMGGGPDEQFF.

The chain couples TRBV28 to TRBJ2-7; D might be TRBD2 (5 bases). Germline CDR1 is MDHEN and CDR2 is SYDVKM. The CDR3 loop spans 14 amino acids. The V end was cut by 3 bases, the J end by 0 bases, with 9 bases between. CDR3 loop: CASSFLGSSYEQYF. Written as DNA, the CDR3 is TGTGCCAGCAGTTTTTTGGGGAGCTCCTACGAGCAGTACTTC. The complete variable domain, with remaining parts taken from reference TRBV28 and TRBJ2-7, reads DVKVTQSSRYLVKRTGEKVFLECVQDMDHENMFWYRQDPGLGLRLIYFSYDVKMKEKGDIPEGYSVSREKKERFSLILESASTNQTSMYLCASSFLGSSYEQYFGPGTRLTVT.